The rows below give T cell receptor beta chains drawn from one sample of a study of cytomegalovirus exposure and HLA in healthy donors. Produced via immunoSEQ multiplex PCR; TCRdb's table is partial and in-frame only. The sample holds 85,000 to 130,000 clones, 75% seen once. The sample taken for sequencing was PBMCs. These receptor sequences come from a male donor in good health and CMV-seropositive. Both conserved end residues are part of each CDR3. D genes are given only for firm matches. Clone size is not always given. Where it is, it says once, few, many or a class for expanded clones.

abundance	v_gene	j_gene	d_gene	CDR3nt	CDR3aa
-	TRBV5-5	TRBJ1-1	-	TGTGCCAGCACCCTTCTAACAGGATCGAACACTGAAGCTTTCTTT	CASTLLTGSNTEAFF
-	TRBV4-2	TRBJ2-7	-	TGTGCCAGCAGCCAAGATTTGGCTAGCTCTTACGAGCAGTACTTC	CASSQDLASSYEQYF
-	TRBV4-3	TRBJ2-2	-	TGCGCCAGCAGCCAAGCGGGGAGTCCCGGGGAGCTGTTTTTT	CASSQAGSPGELFF
few	TRBV7-9	TRBJ1-1	-	TGTGCCAGCAGCGAAAGGGGGGGGAGCGAAGCTTTCTTT	CASSERGGSEAFF
-	TRBV29-1	TRBJ2-3	TRBD1	TGCAGCGCTTCGGACAGGGTTAACAAAGATACGCAGTATTTT	CSASDRVNKDTQYF
-	TRBV7-7	TRBJ2-7	-	TGTGCCAGCAGCCTAACTCAGGGTAACTACGAGCAGTACTTC	CASSLTQGNYEQYF
-	TRBV4-2	TRBJ2-7	-	TGTGCCAGCAGCCCAAGGCACAGTCCAGGGGGGTCCTACGAGCAGTACTTC	CASSPRHSPGGSYEQYF
-	TRBV7-2	TRBJ2-3	-	TGTGCCAGCAGCCCAGCGCATAGCACGCAGTATTTT	CASSPAHSTQYF
-	TRBV7-9	TRBJ1-6	-	TGTGCCAGCAGCACCCGCGTGGGGCTGAATTCACCCCTCCACTTT	CASSTRVGLNSPLHF
-	TRBV10-3	TRBJ2-1	TRBD1	TGTGCCATCAGTGAAAAACAGGGGCCGAGCTCCTACAATGAGCAGTTCTTC	CAISEKQGPSSYNEQFF
-	TRBV27	TRBJ2-2	-	TGTGCCAGCAGGGGGCCGGGGGAGCTGTTTTTT	CASRGPGELFF
-	TRBV18	TRBJ1-1	-	TGTGCCAGCATCCTAACAAGAGGTGAAGCTTTCTTT	CASILTRGEAFF
-	TRBV27	TRBJ1-6	-	TGTGCCAGCAGTTTCCAGGGAACTAATTCACCCCTCCACTTT	CASSFQGTNSPLHF
-	TRBV7-2	TRBJ1-1	-	TGTGCCAGCAGCTTAATGGTGTCAGTGAACACTGAAGCTTTCTTT	CASSLMVSVNTEAFF
-	TRBV30	TRBJ1-2	TRBD1	TGTGCCTGGAGTCACGGACAGGCCTTCGGCTACACCTTC	CAWSHGQAFGYTF
-	TRBV30	TRBJ2-3	-	TGTGCCTGGAGTGTGTCCAGCGGCACAGATACGCAGTATTTT	CAWSVSSGTDTQYF
-	TRBV10-3	TRBJ2-5	TRBD2	TGTGCCATCAGTGGGACTAGCGGGAGACAAGAGACCCAGTACTTC	CAISGTSGRQETQYF
few	TRBV30	TRBJ1-4	TRBD1	TGTGCCTGGAGTATCGGGACAGATAATGAAAAACTGTTTTTT	CAWSIGTDNEKLFF
-	TRBV5-6	TRBJ2-2	TRBD2	TGTGCCAGCAGCACCGTCGGGGGGGCACGCGGGGAGCTGTTTTTT	CASSTVGGARGELFF
-	TRBV4-3	TRBJ1-2	TRBD1	TGCGCCAGCAGCCTAATACAGGGGGCTGATGGCTACCCCTTC	CASSLIQGADGYPF
-	TRBV2	TRBJ1-1	TRBD1	TGTGCCAGCAATAGAGGACAGGCGGACACTGAAGCTTTCTTT	CASNRGQADTEAFF
-	TRBV15	TRBJ1-5	TRBD1	TGTGCCACCAGCAAAGGGGGGACAGGGTGGCCCAATCAGCCCCAGCATTTT	CATSKGGTGWPNQPQHF
-	TRBV5-1	TRBJ2-7	TRBD2	TGCGCCAGCAGCTGGGGACTAGCGGCAATCTACGAGCAGTACTTC	CASSWGLAAIYEQYF
-	TRBV9	TRBJ2-7	TRBD1	TGTGCCAGCAGCGTAGAAGGGGACAGGGGGAACGAGCAGTACTTC	CASSVEGDRGNEQYF
-	TRBV6-5	TRBJ1-1	TRBD1	TGTGCCAGCAGTTACCCTGGGACAGGGGTTGCTTTCTTT	CASSYPGTGVAFF
-	TRBV7-2	TRBJ2-2	-	TGTGCCAGCAGCTTAGCTATGAACACCGGGGAGCTGTTTTTT	CASSLAMNTGELFF
-	TRBV5-1	TRBJ2-1	-	TGCGCCAGCAGCGGTAGTGGGGGGGCGCACAATGAGCAGTTCTTC	CASSGSGGAHNEQFF
-	TRBV29-1	TRBJ2-7	TRBD2	TGCAGCGTTGGTGGAGGACTAGCGGGAGCGTCCTACGAGCAGTACTTC	CSVGGGLAGASYEQYF
few	TRBV7-7	TRBJ2-5	-	TGTGCTAGCAGCTTAGGTCAGGGTAGTGGCGAGACCCAGTACTTC	CASSLGQGSGETQYF
-	TRBV14	TRBJ1-1	TRBD1	TGTGCCAGCAGCCTGTGGACAGGGAGTCATACTGAAGCTTTCTTT	CASSLWTGSHTEAFF
-	TRBV5-1	TRBJ2-7	TRBD2	TGCGCCAGCAGCTTGGGCGGGACTAGCGGCTACGAGCAGTACTTC	CASSLGGTSGYEQYF
-	TRBV4-1	TRBJ2-7	TRBD2	TGCGCCAGCAGCTCCGGGACTAGCAACGAGCAGTACTTC	CASSSGTSNEQYF
-	TRBV7-9	TRBJ1-4	TRBD1	TGTGCCAGCATCGCACAGGGGGTGGATGAAAAACTGTTTTTT	CASIAQGVDEKLFF
-	TRBV15	TRBJ1-5	-	TGTGCCACCAGCAGAGCACAGGATAGCAATCAGCCCCAGCATTTT	CATSRAQDSNQPQHF
-	TRBV4-2	TRBJ2-2	-	TGTGCCAGCAGACTAGAGGCGAACACCGGGGAGCTGTTTTTT	CASRLEANTGELFF
-	TRBV28	TRBJ2-7	-	TGTGCCAGCAGTCCTCGACTAGACAAGGCGAGCGAGTACTTC	CASSPRLDKASEYF
-	TRBV5-1	TRBJ1-2	-	TGCGCCAGCAGCTTGAATACGGGCTATGGCTACACCTTC	CASSLNTGYGYTF
-	TRBV6-5	TRBJ1-5	TRBD1	TGTGCCAGCAGTTGGACAGGGACTCAGCCCCAGCATTTT	CASSWTGTQPQHF
-	TRBV19	TRBJ1-5	TRBD1	TGTGCCAGTAGTATAGGCAGGGGGTTGGGAAATCAGCCCCAGCATTTT	CASSIGRGLGNQPQHF
-	TRBV9	TRBJ1-6	-	TGTGCCAGCAGCGTTCGCTCCTATAATTCACCCCTCCACTTT	CASSVRSYNSPLHF
-	TRBV9	TRBJ2-2	-	TGTGCCAGCAGCCAGGGCCTAGGGGAGCTGTTTTTT	CASSQGLGELFF
-	TRBV11-3	TRBJ1-1	-	TGTGCCAGCAGCTTAAATACGAAGGGGGAAGCTTTCTTT	CASSLNTKGEAFF
-	TRBV9	TRBJ2-1	TRBD2	TGTGCCAGCAGCACCCTAAGCGGGATGTCCTACAATGAGCAGTTCTTC	CASSTLSGMSYNEQFF
-	TRBV18	TRBJ1-5	-	TGTGCCAGCTCGCCCACAGGGACCGATCAGCCCCAGCATTTT	CASSPTGTDQPQHF
-	TRBV29-1	TRBJ2-3	TRBD2	TGCAGCGTTGAGGGTGTCCTAGCGGGAGATCAGAGCGTGAAGAATACGCAGTATTTT	CSVEGVLAGDQSVKNTQYF
-	TRBV27	TRBJ1-2	-	TGTGCCAGCAGAACCCTAGGGGCAGCAGGATATGGCTACACCTTC	CASRTLGAAGYGYTF
once	TRBV11-2	TRBJ1-1	TRBD1	TGTGCCAGCAGCTGGAATTGGAGGGGGCAAAACACTGAAGCTTTCTTT	CASSWNWRGQNTEAFF
once	TRBV5-1	TRBJ1-1	-	TGCGCCAGCAGCCCGGAACCAACGGGACATTTGAACACTGAAGCTTTCTTT	CASSPEPTGHLNTEAFF
-	TRBV4-2	TRBJ2-5	TRBD1	TGTGCCAGCAGCCAGGCGACAGGGGGCGCGGAGACCCAGTACTTC	CASSQATGGAETQYF
-	TRBV7-2	TRBJ1-4	TRBD1	TGTGCCAGCAGCCTAAACAGGGGAAAGAATGAAAAACTGTTTTTT	CASSLNRGKNEKLFF
few	TRBV19	TRBJ1-5	TRBD1	TGTGCCAGTAGTCCACGGACAGGGTGGGGGGATCAGCCCCAGCATTTT	CASSPRTGWGDQPQHF
few	TRBV7-9	TRBJ2-1	TRBD2	TGTGCCAGCAGCCTACTAGCGGGGGGGTACAATGAGCAGTTCTTC	CASSLLAGGYNEQFF
-	TRBV5-6	TRBJ2-1	TRBD2	TGTGCCAGCAGCTCGGCACTAGCGGGAGATAGGTCCTACAATGAGCAGTTCTTC	CASSSALAGDRSYNEQFF
few	TRBV23-1	TRBJ2-2	-	TGCGCCAGCAGTCACCGGGGGGCTAGGAGCACCGGGGAGCTGTTTTTT	CASSHRGARSTGELFF
once	TRBV27	TRBJ1-1	TRBD1	TGTGCCAGCAGTTTTAAGGGGGCCAACACTGAAGCTTTCTTT	CASSFKGANTEAFF
-	TRBV7-8	TRBJ1-2	-	TGTGCCAGCAGCCGACGGGATGACCTAGCTTATGGCTACACCTTC	CASSRRDDLAYGYTF
once	TRBV27	TRBJ2-7	TRBD2	TGTGCCAGCCGATTAGCGGGTTTCTCCTACGAGCAGTACTTC	CASRLAGFSYEQYF
few	TRBV5-5	TRBJ1-2	-	TGTGCCAGCAGCCAGGACTGGGGGACTAGCTACACCTTC	CASSQDWGTSYTF
few	TRBV1	TRBJ2-5	-	TGCACCAGCAGCCAACCTTCGCCTAGACAGGAAGAGACCCAGTACTTC	CTSSQPSPRQEETQYF